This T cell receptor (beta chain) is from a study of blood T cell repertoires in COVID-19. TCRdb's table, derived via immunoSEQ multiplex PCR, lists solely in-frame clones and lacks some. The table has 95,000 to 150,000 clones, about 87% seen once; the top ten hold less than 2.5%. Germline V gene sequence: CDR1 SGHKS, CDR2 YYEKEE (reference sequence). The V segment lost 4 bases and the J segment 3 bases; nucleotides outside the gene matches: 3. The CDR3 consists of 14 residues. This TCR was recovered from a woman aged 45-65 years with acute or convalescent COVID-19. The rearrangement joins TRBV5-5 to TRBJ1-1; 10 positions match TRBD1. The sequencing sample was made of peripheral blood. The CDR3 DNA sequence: TGTGCCAGCAGCGCGGGACAGGGGTACACTGAAGCTTTCTTT. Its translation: CASSAGQGYTEAFF.